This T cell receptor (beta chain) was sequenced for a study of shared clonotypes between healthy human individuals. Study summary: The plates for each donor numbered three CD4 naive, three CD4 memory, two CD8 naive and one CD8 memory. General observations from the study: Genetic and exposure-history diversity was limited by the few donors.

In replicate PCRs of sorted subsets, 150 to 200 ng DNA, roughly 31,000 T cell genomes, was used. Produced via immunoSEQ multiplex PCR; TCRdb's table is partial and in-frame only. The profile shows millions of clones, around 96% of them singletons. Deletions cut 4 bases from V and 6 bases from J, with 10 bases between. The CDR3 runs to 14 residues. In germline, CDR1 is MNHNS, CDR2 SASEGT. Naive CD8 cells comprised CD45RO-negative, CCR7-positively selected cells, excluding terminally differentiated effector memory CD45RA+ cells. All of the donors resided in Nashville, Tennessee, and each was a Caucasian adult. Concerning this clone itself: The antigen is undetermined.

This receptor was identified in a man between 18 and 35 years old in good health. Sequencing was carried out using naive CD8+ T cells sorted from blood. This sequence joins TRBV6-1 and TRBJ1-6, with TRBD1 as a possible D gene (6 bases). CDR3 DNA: TGTGCCAGCAGTGCGACAGGATTTAATTCACCCCTCCACTTT. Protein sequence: CASSATGFNSPLHF.